This is a list of T cell receptor beta chains from one sample in a study of cytomegalovirus exposure and HLA in healthy donors. Profiling relied on immunoSEQ multiplex PCR, and the TCRdb table lists in-frame clones only, not all of them. The sample includes around 150,000 clones. Sequenced sample: PBMCs. These receptors all come from a woman between 55 and 75 years old in good health and CMV-seronegative. CDR3s include the opening cysteine and the closing phenylalanine or tryptophan. A D gene is named only where the DNA matches it firmly.

CDR3aa: CASSQVSLNTGELFF; CDR3nt: TGTGCCAGCAGCCAAGTCTCCCTGAACACCGGGGAGCTGTTTTTT; v_gene: TRBV4-2; j_gene: TRBJ2-2; d_gene: .
CDR3aa: CASSEGRAGYWNEQFF; CDR3nt: TGTGCCAGCAGTGAAGGGAGGGCAGGGTATTGGAATGAGCAGTTCTTC; v_gene: TRBV6-1; j_gene: TRBJ2-1; d_gene: .
CDR3aa: CASSLGTSGTETQYF; CDR3nt: TGCGCCAGCAGCTTAGGGACTAGCGGGACGGAGACCCAGTACTTC; v_gene: TRBV5-1; j_gene: TRBJ2-5; d_gene: TRBD2
CDR3aa: CASSQGGQGRGTEAFF; CDR3nt: TGTGCCAGCAGCCAAGGGGGACAGGGAAGGGGTACTGAAGCTTTCTTT; v_gene: TRBV4-2; j_gene: TRBJ1-1; d_gene: TRBD1
CDR3aa: CATSREGRLSTDTQYF; CDR3nt: TGTGCCACCAGCAGAGAGGGGAGGTTGAGCACAGATACGCAGTATTTT; v_gene: TRBV15; j_gene: TRBJ2-3; d_gene: .
CDR3aa: CASSYGFRDRDSGNTIYF; CDR3nt: TGTGCCAGCAGTTATGGCTTTCGGGACAGGGATTCTGGAAACACCATATATTTT; v_gene: TRBV5-6; j_gene: TRBJ1-3; d_gene: TRBD1
CDR3aa: CASRLEGPHTDTQYF; CDR3nt: TGCGCCAGCAGGCTGGAGGGGCCTCACACAGATACGCAGTATTTT; v_gene: TRBV5-1; j_gene: TRBJ2-3; d_gene: .
CDR3aa: CASSQEASGGSQETQYF; CDR3nt: TGTGCCAGCAGCCAAGAAGCTAGCGGGGGGTCTCAAGAGACCCAGTACTTC; v_gene: TRBV4-2; j_gene: TRBJ2-5; d_gene: TRBD2
CDR3aa: CASSLRQGSNQPQHF; CDR3nt: TGTGCCAGCAGTCTGAGACAGGGAAGCAATCAGCCCCAGCATTTT; v_gene: TRBV6-5; j_gene: TRBJ1-5; d_gene: TRBD1
CDR3aa: CASSPSGQGGTEAFF; CDR3nt: TGTGCCAGCTCACCTTCCGGACAGGGGGGGACTGAAGCTTTCTTT; v_gene: TRBV18; j_gene: TRBJ1-1; d_gene: TRBD1
CDR3aa: CASSLEDRGAYGYTF; CDR3nt: TGTGCCAGCAGCTTAGAGGACAGGGGCGCCTATGGCTACACCTTC; v_gene: TRBV7-9; j_gene: TRBJ1-2; d_gene: TRBD1
CDR3aa: CASSHTRQGLDEQYF; CDR3nt: TGTGCCAGCAGCCACACCCGACAGGGGCTCGACGAGCAGTACTTC; v_gene: TRBV25-1; j_gene: TRBJ2-7; d_gene: TRBD1
CDR3aa: CATSRWEGPSEQFF; CDR3nt: TGTGCCACCAGCAGGTGGGAGGGCCCCAGTGAGCAGTTCTTC; v_gene: TRBV15; j_gene: TRBJ2-1; d_gene: TRBD2
CDR3aa: CASSSPAAGDTQYF; CDR3nt: TGCGCCAGCAGCTCCCCCGCAGCGGGCGATACGCAGTATTTT; v_gene: TRBV5-1; j_gene: TRBJ2-3; d_gene: .
CDR3aa: CASSIAKTGNTEAFF; CDR3nt: TGTGCCAGTAGTATAGCCAAGACAGGGAACACTGAAGCTTTCTTT; v_gene: TRBV19; j_gene: TRBJ1-1; d_gene: .
CDR3aa: CSVEQVAGQETQYF; CDR3nt: TGCAGCGTAGAGCAAGTAGCGGGACAGGAGACCCAGTACTTC; v_gene: TRBV29-1; j_gene: TRBJ2-5; d_gene: .
CDR3aa: CASSTRDRGYGYTF; CDR3nt: TGTGCCAGCAGCACTAGGGACAGGGGGTACGGCTACACCTTC; v_gene: TRBV2; j_gene: TRBJ1-2; d_gene: TRBD1
CDR3aa: CASRIQQGASIQYF; CDR3nt: TGTGCCAGCAGAATTCAACAGGGGGCGAGCATTCAGTACTTC; v_gene: TRBV6-5; j_gene: TRBJ2-4; d_gene: TRBD1
CDR3aa: CASRASGRAPEQYF; CDR3nt: TGTGCCAGCAGAGCTAGCGGGAGGGCCCCCGAGCAGTACTTC; v_gene: TRBV6-5; j_gene: TRBJ2-7; d_gene: TRBD2
CDR3aa: CATSRGQGHSNQPQHF; CDR3nt: TGTGCCACCAGCAGGGGACAGGGGCATAGCAATCAGCCCCAGCATTTT; v_gene: TRBV15; j_gene: TRBJ1-5; d_gene: TRBD1
CDR3aa: CASSQEGQGNYGYTF; CDR3nt: TGTGCCAGCAGCCAAGAAGGACAGGGAAACTATGGCTACACCTTC; v_gene: TRBV14; j_gene: TRBJ1-2; d_gene: TRBD1
CDR3aa: CASSLAPPGQSNSPLHF; CDR3nt: TGTGCCAGCAGCTTAGCACCTCCGGGACAATCTAATTCACCCCTCCACTTT; v_gene: TRBV7-2; j_gene: TRBJ1-6; d_gene: .
CDR3aa: CASSGGQQETQYF; CDR3nt: TGTGCCAGCAGTGGGGGACAACAGGAGACCCAGTACTTC; v_gene: TRBV27; j_gene: TRBJ2-5; d_gene: .